These T cell receptor beta chains were read from a single sample in a study of T-cell reconstitution after alpha-beta-depleted transplantation in children. TCRdb reprocessed the PCR reads with MiXCR, giving one entry per CDR3 protein. This table holds some 250,000 distinct CDR3 sequences, more than 10% found once. This specimen was PBMCs from the stem cell graft donor, taken from the stem cell graft. These receptor sequences come from a human donor who donated a stem cell graft to a child with acute lymphoblastic leukemia. CDR3s include the opening cysteine and the closing phenylalanine or tryptophan. D genes are given only for firm matches. For some rows the clone size is stated as once, few or many, or as a class when expanded; others skip it.

J | V | D | size | DNA | CDR3
TRBJ2-7 | TRBV29-1 | - | many | TGCAGCGTTGAAGATGGGCCAGAACAAAGGGGCTACGAGCAGTACTTC | CSVEDGPEQRGYEQYF
TRBJ1-6 | TRBV6-1 | - | few | TGTGCCAGCAGTGAAAATCCGGACCGGACCCTCCACTTT | CASSENPDRTLHF
TRBJ1-5 | TRBV18 | TRBD1 | many | TGTGCCAGCTCACCTTATGACAGGGAAATACTGGCCCAGCATTTT | CASSPYDREILAQHF
TRBJ2-2 | TRBV20-1 | TRBD2 | few | TGCAGTGCTAGAGCCGGTAGCGGGGCTTTGTGGGAGGCGAACACCGGGGAGCTGTTTTTT | CSARAGSGALWEANTGELFF
TRBJ1-5 | TRBV28 | TRBD1 | many | TGTGCCAGCAGTTTAGGACAGGGGGCTTATCAGCCCCAGCATTTT | CASSLGQGAYQPQHF
TRBJ2-7 | TRBV6-2/TRBV6-3 | - | many | TGTGCCAGCATATTAGCTTTCGGCAGCTCCTACGAGCAGTACTTC | CASILAFGSSYEQYF
TRBJ2-7 | TRBV18 | TRBD2 | - | TGTGCCAGCTCATCCGATCAGAGGGGACTATCCCGACCCTACGAGCAGTACTTC | CASSSDQRGLSRPYEQYF
TRBJ1-2 | TRBV29-1 | - | many | TGCAGCGTTGAAGGGAGGTTAACAGCCGACTACACCTTC | CSVEGRLTADYTF
TRBJ2-1 | TRBV4-2 | - | - | TGTGCCAGCAGCCAAGAAGGGACGCATGAGCAGTTCTTC | CASSQEGTHEQFF
TRBJ2-7 | TRBV7-2 | TRBD2 | - | TGTGCCAGCCGGGAGGTCCAAATCGAGTCCTACGAGCAGTACTTC | CASREVQIESYEQYF
TRBJ1-1 | TRBV20-1 | TRBD1 | - | TGCTGTGCTAGAGTCCCGAACCTCTTGACAGGGGACACTGAAGCTTTCTTT | CCARVPNLLTGDTEAFF
TRBJ2-1 | TRBV9 | - | many | TGTGCCAGCAGCGTAGCGGGCAGTCACAATGAGCAGTTCTTC | CASSVAGSHNEQFF
TRBJ2-7 | TRBV14 | - | many | TGTGCCAGCAGCCAAGGAACGTTAGAGCAGTACTTC | CASSQGTLEQYF
TRBJ1-5 | TRBV12-3/TRBV12-4 | - | - | TGTGCCAGCAGCGCCCCCCCTAGCAATCAGCCCCAGCATTTT | CASSAPPSNQPQHF
TRBJ1-1 | TRBV14 | - | - | TGTGCCAGCCGCCTTGGGGGCACTGAAGCTTTCTTC | CASRLGGTEAFF
TRBJ1-2 | TRBV20-1 | - | many | TGCAGTGCTAAACTCGAGAACTATGGCTACACCTTC | CSAKLENYGYTF
TRBJ1-2 | TRBV30 | TRBD1 | - | TGTGCCTGGGGAGGACGGGGACAGGGGGCCGACGGCTACACCTTC | CAWGGRGQGADGYTF
TRBJ2-6 | TRBV4-2 | TRBD1 | - | TGTGCCAGCAGCCAACACAGGGGAAACTCTGGGGCCAACGGCCTGACTTTC | CASSQHRGNSGANGLTF
TRBJ1-5 | TRBV15 | TRBD1 | few | TGTGCCACCAGCGGGCGGGACAGGGTCGATCAGCCCCAGCATTTT | CATSGRDRVDQPQHF
TRBJ1-1 | TRBV4-2 | - | many | TGTGCCAGCAGCCAAGAGGGACGGGGGTTTACTGAAGCTTTCTTT | CASSQEGRGFTEAFF
TRBJ1-5 | TRBV5-1 | - | many | TGCGCCAGCAGTCCGTTATCTGTCGACCAGCCCCAGCATTTT | CASSPLSVDQPQHF
TRBJ2-1 | TRBV11-3 | - | many | TGTGCCAGCAGCCCCGTCGCCGGCTCCTACAATGAGCAGTTCTTC | CASSPVAGSYNEQFF
TRBJ2-1 | TRBV10-3 | - | - | TGTGCCATCACGCCGGGACTCTCCTACAATGAGCAGTTCTTC | CAITPGLSYNEQFF
TRBJ2-7 | TRBV30 | - | many | TGTGCCTGGAGTGACGGGAACTCCTACGAGCAGTACTTC | CAWSDGNSYEQYF
TRBJ2-5 | TRBV6-1 | - | many | TGTGCCAGCAGGGCGCCTATCGAAGAGACCCAGTACTTC | CASRAPIEETQYF
TRBJ2-4 | TRBV27 | TRBD1 | many | TGTGCCAGGGGGACAGGGAAGGCCAAAAACATTCAGTACTTC | CARGTGKAKNIQYF
TRBJ1-5 | TRBV19 | - | many | TGTGCCAGTAGTGCTCAGAGGGGCGCGGGGAATCAGCCCCAGCATTTT | CASSAQRGAGNQPQHF
TRBJ1-2 | TRBV5-1 | TRBD1 | many | TGCGCCAGCAGCTCAAAAGCTCAGGGACAGGGCCATGGCTACACCTTC | CASSSKAQGQGHGYTF
TRBJ2-1 | TRBV20-1 | - | many | TGCAGTGCTAGAGATCTTCGGGACGAGCAGTTCTTC | CSARDLRDEQFF
TRBJ2-3 | TRBV18 | TRBD2 | many | TGTGCCAGCTCACCAAAAGCGGGGGCGGATACGCAGTATTTT | CASSPKAGADTQYF
TRBJ1-5 | TRBV15 | TRBD1 | many | TGTGCCACCAGCAGAGTCCCCGACAGGGTCAATCAGCCCCAGCATTTT | CATSRVPDRVNQPQHF
TRBJ2-1 | TRBV9 | TRBD2 | many | TGTGCCAGCAGCGTAGCGGGAGGTTGGGACAATGAGCAGTTCTTC | CASSVAGGWDNEQFF